One sample yielded the 10 T cell receptor beta chains listed below, sequenced in a study of blood T cell repertoires in COVID-19. The assay was immunoSEQ multiplex PCR, and TCRdb's table has in-frame clones only and misses some. The sample consists of 310,000 or so clones, approximately 90% of them appearing once. The sequenced material came from PBMCs or T cells enriched from blood (not recorded which). The origin of the receptors is a woman under 30 who had recovered from COVID-19.

The genes are TRBV28 and TRBJ1-5; D unresolved. The length of the CDR3 is 13 residues. Trimming took off 6 bases at V and 4 bases at J, with 10 bases between the two ends. Germline V gene data show CDR1 as MDHEN and CDR2 as SYDVKM. The CDR3 loop is CASSNSPNQPQHF. In DNA form, the CDR3 reads TGTGCCAGCAGCAACTCCCCGAATCAGCCCCAGCATTTT.

The V call is TRBV7-9, the J call TRBJ1-5, with D possibly matching TRBD1 (6 bases). Trimming took 5 bases from V and 4 from J, leaving 9 bases between them. Germline V gives CDR1 SEHNR, CDR2 FQNEAQ (reference sequence). There are 13 residues in the CDR3. The chain's CDR3 is CASSLQGNQPQHF. DNA for the CDR3: TGTGCCAGCAGCCTACAGGGAAATCAGCCCCAGCATTTT.

The V and J genes are TRBV24-1 and TRBJ2-2; 10 nucleotides match TRBD1. Germline-derived CDR1 and CDR2 are KGHDR and SFDVKD. The CDR3 consists of 15 residues. J lost 6 bases, V lost 5 bases, and 5 bases had no gene match. Here the CDR3 reads CATSGLGQGAGELFF. In DNA form, the CDR3 reads TGTGCCACCAGTGGCCTCGGACAGGGGGCCGGGGAGCTGTTTTTT.

The rearrangement uses TRBV5-6 and TRBJ2-7; maybe TRBD2 (5 bases). V gave up 3 bases and J gave up 3 bases, with 10 bases separating them. The CDR3 loop spans 13 amino acids. Germline V gene sequence: CDR1 SGHDT, CDR2 YYEEEE. The CDR3 DNA follows: TGTGCCAGCAGCTCCGGGAACTACTACGAGCAGTACTTC. It encodes CASSSGNYYEQYF.

This sequence joins TRBV27 and TRBJ1-2; 8 bases match TRBD1. This CDR3 spans 15 amino acids. Germline lookup yields CDR1 MNHEY and CDR2 SMNVEV (reference sequence). The V and J ends lost 0 bases and 6 bases, in that order; junction bases with no gene match: 6. The CDR3 DNA follows: TGTGCCAGCAGTTTATCAAGACAGGGGTTCAATGGCTACACCTTC. It encodes CASSLSRQGFNGYTF.

The chain links TRBV4-1 to TRBJ1-1; TRBD1 agrees at 7 bases. Germline values: CDR1 MGHRA, CDR2 YSYEKL. This CDR3 region has 14 residues. The V and J ends lost 4 bases and 0 bases, in that order; junction bases with no gene match: 2. In DNA form, the CDR3 reads TGCGCCAGCAGCCGGGGACAGCTGAACACTGAAGCTTTCTTT. The encoded protein is CASSRGQLNTEAFF.

The chain links TRBV6-5 to TRBJ2-1, with 9 bases fitting TRBD1. Germline CDR1 is MNHEY and CDR2 is SVGAGI. The CDR3 contains 15 residues. V gave up 7 bases and J gave up 7 bases; unmatched junction bases: 11. CDR3 in amino acids: CASNLGGTGQNEQFF. CDR3 in DNA: TGTGCCAGCAACTTGGGAGGGACAGGGCAAAATGAGCAGTTCTTC.

V gene TRBV19 combines with J gene TRBJ1-5; a weak D match, TRBD1 (6 bases). Germline CDR1 and CDR2: LNHDA and SQIVND (reference sequence). CDR3 size: 14 residues. The V and J ends lost 7 bases and 5 bases respectively, with 15 bases between them. Written as DNA, the CDR3 is TGTGCCAGTACCCCAACAGGGAGTTATCAGCCCCAGCATTTT. The encoded protein is CASTPTGSYQPQHF. Looking up the rest from reference TRBV19 and TRBJ1-5 gives the full variable domain: DGGITQSPKYLFRKEGQNVTLSCEQNLNHDAMYWYRQDPGQGLRLIYYSQIVNDFQKGDIAEGYSVSREKKESFPLTVTSAQKNPTAFYLCASTPTGSYQPQHFGDGTRLSIL.

This rearrangement joins TRBV6-2 or TRBV6-3 to TRBJ2-7, with TRBD2 as a possible D gene (6 bases). V lost 4 bases and J 2 bases, leaving 12 bases between the germline ends. The CDR3 extends over 14 amino acids. CDR1 is MNHEY, CDR2 SVGEGT, per germline. The CDR3, as DNA: TGTGCCAGCAGTTCCCGGGGGTCTACCTACGAGCAGTACTTC. This encodes CASSSRGSTYEQYF.

The rearrangement uses TRBV2 and TRBJ2-3; D is unclear. The germline V gene encodes CDR1 SNHLY and CDR2 FYNNEI. Trimming took 8 bases from V and 1 from J, leaving 10 bases between them. The CDR3 length is 13 residues. The DNA of the CDR3 is TGTGCCAGCGGTTGGAGAGGCACAGATACGCAGTATTTT. Residues: CASGWRGTDTQYF.